The clone carrying this T cell receptor (beta chain) was observed many times. The data stem from a study of regulatory T cells in long-lasting Graves disease. The authors built TCR beta libraries using iRepertoire HTBI primers and Arm-PCR of CDR3 regions. TCRdb used MiXCR to reprocess the multiplex PCR reads, holding one entry per CDR3 protein. The sample has approximately 540,000 distinct CDR3 sequences; around 12% are singletons. V dropped 6 bases and J dropped 2; count of bases not matched to a gene: 6. There are 14 residues in the CDR3. Germline V gives CDR1 SQVTM, CDR2 ANQGSEA. Time point indicated: newly diagnosed GD, antithyroid drugs for less than 3 months. Following extraction of RNA from PBMCs, that RNA was used to make the TCR library. The data were also submitted as part of a second study, on T cells in Graves' hyperthyroidism and ophthalmopathy.

The rearrangement links TRBV29-1 to TRBJ2-3, with 9 bases identical to TRBD1. The sequencing here drew on peripheral blood mononuclear cells (PBMCs), taken at new diagnosis, from a patient treated with antithyroid drugs. This receptor was taken from a woman aged 25 to 45 with Graves disease. The CDR3 reads CSVVWTGVTDTQYF. The DNA for the CDR3 is TGCAGCGTCGTCTGGACAGGGGTCACAGATACGCAGTATTTT.